The present entry profiles one TCR beta chain with its context. What it recognizes is unknown. J gave up 2 bases and V 4 bases, and 6 bases lay outside the gene matches. Germline CDR1 is SQVTM and CDR2 is ANQGSEA. This CDR3 is built from 15 residues. These data originate in a study of PD-1 blockade in mismatch repair-deficient tumors. Study-level results: Rapid post-treatment expansion, then contraction, generally preceding radiologic response, marked tumor-resident clones.

Sequenced by immunoSEQ multiplex PCR; TCRdb stores in-frame clones only, minus some. The repertoire holds approximately 100,000 clones, 82% seen once, with 6.3% in the top ten. The chain carries TRBV29-1 and TRBJ2-1; TRBD1 aligns across 9 bases. This clonotype originated in an adult with mismatch repair-deficient cancer. This specimen was peripheral blood, taken around 8 months after starting pembrolizumab. The CDR3 here is CSVVTGGRPYNEQFF. The CDR3 region has the DNA TGCAGCGTTGTAACAGGGGGCAGACCCTACAATGAGCAGTTCTTC.